Listed here is a single T cell receptor (beta chain). Authors' analysis steps: Amplification of reference gene primers was used by the study to estimate nucleated cell counts. Assay used: immunoSEQ multiplex PCR; TCRdb lists only in-frame clones, some missing. That table supplies the V and J calls and clone size; D and trimming were determined from the DNA. The table lists 270,000 or so clones, about four fifths of them singletons, with around 3.2% in the top ten. This sample is drawn from a study of blood T cell repertoires in COVID-19. This CDR3 is 12 amino acids long. V gave up 6 bases and J gave up 7 bases, with 12 bases separating them. Germline values: CDR1 LGHNA, CDR2 YNFKEQ.

Source material: peripheral blood. The V gene is TRBV4-2, the J gene TRBJ1-2; D is possibly TRBD1 (5 bases). This TCR came from a woman aged 18-35 years with acute or convalescent COVID-19. The CDR3 nucleotides are TGTGCCAGCAGTCTTGGACAAGGTGGCTACACCTTC. Its protein product is CASSLGQGGYTF.